Below are 32 T cell receptor beta chains sequenced from a single sample in a study of blood T cell repertoires in COVID-19. Profiling relied on immunoSEQ multiplex PCR, and the TCRdb table lists in-frame clones only, not all of them. Among about 230,000 clones listed, around 84% were seen once. The sample taken for sequencing was peripheral blood. These TCRs come from a man aged 40-55 years with acute or convalescent COVID-19.

This sequence joins TRBV24-1 and TRBJ2-7; TRBD1 might be the D (6 bases). With 7 bases removed from V and 5 bases from J, the gap between germline ends came to 20 bases. The length of the CDR3 is 15 residues. Germline CDR1 reads KGHDR; CDR2 reads SFDVKD. Here the CDR3 reads CATSPTPDSFDEQYF. The CDR3 DNA reads as TGTGCCACCAGCCCTACCCCGGACAGTTTCGACGAGCAGTACTTC.

This rearrangement joins TRBV9 to TRBJ1-2, with D perhaps matching TRBD1 (6 bases). The length of the CDR3 is 15 residues. Germline V lookup: CDR1 SGDLS, CDR2 YYNGEE. Trimming pared 0 bases from V and 4 bases from J, leaving 13 bases between. The CDR3 DNA sequence: TGTGCCAGCAGCGTAGTCCCAGGGGCCGCCTATGGCTACACCTTC. Translating it yields CASSVVPGAAYGYTF.

The J gene is TRBJ1-2, the V gene TRBV19; 7 nucleotides agree with TRBD1. The CDR3 has 12 amino acids. The germline V gene encodes CDR1 LNHDA and CDR2 SQIVND (reference sequence). With V trimmed by 6 bases and J by 4 bases, 2 bases remained unmatched. The CDR3, as DNA: TGTGCCAGTAGCGACAGGGTCTATGGCTACACCTTC. Protein product: CASSDRVYGYTF.

A few counts support this clone. This chain's CDR3 is CASTLGRDEAFF. The CDR3, as DNA: TGTGCCAGCACCCTAGGGAGGGACGAAGCTTTCTTT. The chain links TRBV11-1 to TRBJ1-1; a weak D match, TRBD1 (5 bases). Germline assignment: CDR1 SGHAT and CDR2 FQDESV (reference sequence). This CDR3 has 12 amino acids. V was trimmed by 7 bases and J by 8 bases, leaving 14 bases between them.

The chain recombines TRBV6-5 with TRBJ1-1; a possible D gene is TRBD1 (5 bases). With 7 bases removed from V and 1 base from J, the gap between germline ends came to 7 bases. In germline, CDR1 is MNHEY, CDR2 SVGAGI. This CDR3 comprises 12 residues. CDR3 in DNA: TGTGCCAGCAATGGACAGAACACTGAAGCTTTCTTT. Translation gives CASNGQNTEAFF.

The rearrangement uses TRBV5-6 and TRBJ1-1; 8 bases map to TRBD1. V shed 7 bases, J shed 6 bases, and the junction held 14 bases outside the gene matches. In germline, CDR1 is SGHDT, CDR2 YYEEEE. The CDR3 is 15 amino acids. CDR3 nucleotides: TGTGCCAGCGCTCGGGGACAGGTTACGGAAGCTGAAGCTTTCTTT. This sequence encodes CASARGQVTEAEAFF.

The V call is TRBV27, the J call TRBJ1-5; 7 nucleotides align to TRBD1. The germline CDR1 and CDR2 sequences are MNHEY and SMNVEV (reference sequence). With V trimmed by 5 bases and J by 3 bases, 4 bases remained unmatched. This CDR3 has 14 residues. The CDR3 is CASSMTGNNQPQHF. CDR3 in DNA: TGTGCCAGCAGTATGACAGGGAACAATCAGCCCCAGCATTTT.

V is TRBV2 and J is TRBJ2-3, with 15 bases matching TRBD2. The J segment lost 9 bases and the V segment lost 4 bases, leaving 5 bases of the junction unmatched. There are 15 residues in the CDR3. Germline V gene sequence: CDR1 SNHLY, CDR2 FYNNEI. The CDR3 loop is CASSARTSGGDTQYF. The DNA of the CDR3 is TGTGCCAGCAGTGCGCGGACTAGCGGGGGGGACACGCAGTATTTT.

This clone was picked up one time. The CDR3 sequence: CAIGGQGDSYNEQFF. The CDR3 nucleotides read TGTGCCATCGGGGGACAGGGGGATTCCTACAATGAGCAGTTCTTC. The chain joins TRBV10-3 to TRBJ2-1; 11 bases are shared with TRBD1. Germline CDR1 ENHRY, CDR2 SYGVKD. The CDR3 consists of 15 residues. The ends lost 8 bases at V and 1 base at J; junction bases unmatched: 4.

The V gene is TRBV5-6, the J gene TRBJ1-6, with D maybe TRBD1 (5 bases). V dropped 5 bases and J dropped 16 bases, with 16 bases sitting between them. This CDR3 is built from 12 residues. Germline CDR1 and CDR2: SGHDT and YYEEEE. In DNA, the CDR3 is TGTGCCAGCAGAGTAGGAGGGGCTACTCTCCACTTT. Translation: CASRVGGATLHF.

This rearrangement joins TRBV7-3 to TRBJ1-2; 10 bases fit TRBD1. With 4 bases clipped from V and 8 bases from J, the junction kept 13 bases outside the gene matches. Looked up from germline, CDR1 is SGHTA and CDR2 is FQGTGA. The CDR3 length is 16 residues. CDR3 loop: CASSSQAPGQGEGYTF. Written as DNA, the CDR3 is TGTGCCAGCAGCTCTCAGGCCCCCGGACAGGGGGAGGGCTACACCTTC.

The chain recombines TRBV5-1 with TRBJ2-1; TRBD2 matches at 8 bases. Per the germline V gene, CDR1 is SGHRS and CDR2 is YFSETQ. This CDR3 is built from 15 residues. Trimming at V came to 7 bases and at J to 9 bases, leaving 15 bases not matched to a gene. The DNA for the CDR3 is TGCGCCAGCCGAAATTTTGCGGGGGGCGGTGGTGAGCAGTTCTTC. This encodes CASRNFAGGGGEQFF. Together with reference TRBV5-1 and TRBJ2-1, the CDR3 gives the full variable domain: KAGVTQTPRYLIKTRGQQVTLSCSPISGHRSVSWYQQTPGQGLQFLFEYFSETQRNKGNFPGRFSGRQFSNSRSEMNVSTLELGDSALYLCASRNFAGGGGEQFFGPGTRLTVL.

The chain combines TRBV7-9 with TRBJ1-1; D not resolved. Germline CDR1 and CDR2: SEHNR and FQNEAQ (reference sequence). The CDR3 sequence is 13 residues long. V dropped 1 base and J dropped 7 bases, with 10 bases sitting between them. The CDR3: CASSLGGINEAFF. The CDR3 nucleotides read TGTGCCAGCAGCTTAGGAGGGATTAATGAAGCTTTCTTT. Variable domain in full (rest from reference TRBV7-9 and TRBJ1-1): DTGVSQNPRHKITKRGQNVTFRCDPISEHNRLYWYRQTLGQGPEFLTYFQNEAQLEKSRLLSDRFSAERPKGSFSTLEIQRTEQGDSAMYLCASSLGGINEAFFGQGTRLTVV.

Only a few counts were recorded for this clone. The chain employs TRBV10-1 and TRBJ2-1; D gene ambiguous. Trimming removed 0 bases from V and 9 bases from J, with 9 bases in between. This CDR3 spans 13 amino acids. Germline lookup yields CDR1 WNHNN and CDR2 SYGVQD (reference sequence). CDR3 in amino acids: CASSESLAGEQFF. DNA of the CDR3: TGCGCCAGCAGTGAGTCGCTCGCCGGTGAGCAGTTCTTC.

V is TRBV10-3 and J is TRBJ1-2, with D possibly matching TRBD1 (5 bases). V was clipped by 5 bases and J by 8 bases, with 12 bases between them. The germline V gene encodes CDR1 ENHRY and CDR2 SYGVKD. The CDR3 extends over 12 amino acids. CDR3 DNA sequence: TGTGCCATCAGTCGGGACTCGGGCGGCTACACCTTC. It encodes CAISRDSGGYTF.

The chain is built from TRBV6-4 and TRBJ1-6; no reliable D call. V was trimmed by 5 bases and J by 5 bases, leaving 10 bases between them. Germline values: CDR1 MRHNA, CDR2 SNTAGT. The CDR3 sequence is 14 residues long. For the CDR3, the DNA is TGTGCCAGCAGTCTGGGAGGCGATAATTCACCCCTCCACTTT. Its protein is CASSLGGDNSPLHF.

The genes are TRBV7-6 and TRBJ2-2; tentative D call: TRBD2 (5 bases). V lost 0 bases to trimming and J lost 4 bases, with 6 bases between them. The CDR3 sequence is 14 residues long. Germline V gene sequence: CDR1 SGHVS, CDR2 FNYEAQ. CDR3 nucleotide sequence: TGTGCCAGCAGCTTAGCGGGGAGCACCGGGGAGCTGTTTTTT. Its translation is CASSLAGSTGELFF.

The chain joins TRBV19 to TRBJ1-2; the D gene is possibly TRBD1 (6 bases). CDR3 size: 18 residues. V was trimmed by 5 bases and J by 2 bases, leaving 24 bases between them. Germline V gene lookup returns CDR1 LNHDA and CDR2 SQIVND (reference sequence). DNA of the CDR3: TGTGCCAGTAGTTCCCCTATTGGGGGCGGAACGCTAAACTATGGCTACACCTTC. This translates into CASSSPIGGGTLNYGYTF.

This clone came up a few times. The chain is built from TRBV5-4 and TRBJ1-1; TRBD1 might be the D (6 bases). Germline loops: CDR1 SGHNT, CDR2 YYREEE (reference sequence). CDR3 length equals 12 residues. Deletions cut 4 bases from V and 7 bases from J, with 11 bases between. The CDR3 reads CASSPWGLEAFF. CDR3 in DNA: TGTGCCAGCAGCCCGTGGGGGCTTGAAGCTTTCTTT.

As regards this clone: This clone may be a read error of a much larger clone one base away. The sample holds other DNA sequences that translate to the same CDR3. CDR3 sequence reads: CASSGQGTDTQYF. DNA of the CDR3: TGCGCCAGCAGCGGACAGGGGACAGATACGCAGTATTTT. The V call is TRBV5-1, the J call TRBJ2-3; 9 bases are a match to TRBD1. The V gene's germline CDR1 is SGHRS and CDR2 YFSETQ. V shed 4 bases, J shed 3 bases, and the junction held 0 bases outside the gene matches. The CDR3 is 13 residues long.

The chain links TRBV5-6 to TRBJ1-2; tentatively, D is TRBD1 (6 bases). Germline CDR1 and CDR2: SGHDT and YYEEEE. V was shortened by 4 bases and J by 4 bases, with 23 bases between the two germline ends. The CDR3 is 17 amino acids. CDR3 nucleotides: TGTGCCAGCAGCCCGGGACACGTAGCGTACATCGGCTATGGCTACACCTTC. This gives the protein CASSPGHVAYIGYGYTF.

The DNA for the CDR3 is TGTGCCAGCAGCTTAGTTGGGGCCCTCCCGGAGCAGTACTTC. Translated: CASSLVGALPEQYF. The chain recombines TRBV7-8 with TRBJ2-7; D is possibly TRBD1 (5 bases). Germline V gives CDR1 SGHVS, CDR2 FQNEAQ. CDR3 length: 14 residues. V dropped 1 base and J dropped 7 bases, with 14 bases sitting between them.

The chain couples TRBV2 to TRBJ2-7; 8 nucleotides line up with TRBD2. In germline, CDR1 is SNHLY, CDR2 FYNNEI. This CDR3 comprises 14 residues. J gave up 4 bases and V 4 bases, and 6 bases lay outside the gene matches. As DNA, the CDR3 is TGTGCCAGCAGTGTTGGACTAGCATTTTACGAGCAGTACTTC. It is translated as CASSVGLAFYEQYF.

The J gene is TRBJ2-3, the V gene TRBV5-1, with a tentative D call TRBD2 (6 bases). The CDR3 length is 15 residues. Germline CDR1 and CDR2: SGHRS and YFSETQ. Between the trimmed V and J ends, which lost 1 base and 3 bases, there was a span of 12 bases. Here the CDR3 DNA reads TGCGCCAGCAGCTTGTCCGGGGGAGAGACAGATACGCAGTATTTT. Residues: CASSLSGGETDTQYF.

The chain is built from TRBV4-1 and TRBJ2-3; TRBD2 matches 9 bases. Trimming took 1 base from V and 1 from J; bases not matched to a gene: 6. Germline V gives CDR1 MGHRA, CDR2 YSYEKL. The CDR3 is 17 residues long. The CDR3: CASSQGEAGGRTDTQYF. Here the CDR3 DNA reads TGCGCCAGCAGCCAAGGAGAAGCGGGGGGACGCACAGATACGCAGTATTTT.

The chain couples TRBV19 to TRBJ2-1; 9 positions match TRBD2. Germline V gene lookup returns CDR1 LNHDA and CDR2 SQIVND (reference sequence). CDR3 length: 15 amino acids. V gave up 3 bases and J gave up 9 bases; unmatched junction bases: 9. CDR3 nucleotide sequence: TGTGCCAGTAGTATTACCGCGGGGGGGCCCGTTGAGCAGTTCTTC. Translating gives CASSITAGGPVEQFF.

The rearrangement links TRBV6-5 to TRBJ1-1, with unresolved D. The V gene lost 6 bases and the J gene lost 6 bases, with 14 bases spanning the gap. This CDR3 comprises 13 residues. The germline CDR1 and CDR2 sequences are MNHEY and SVGAGI. For the CDR3, the DNA is TGTGCCAGCAGCCCACAAAGTGGAGCTGAAGCTTTCTTT. Translated, it gives CASSPQSGAEAFF.

J is TRBJ1-2 and V is TRBV30, with 7 nucleotides matching TRBD1. Per the germline V gene, CDR1 is GTSNPN and CDR2 is SVGIG (reference sequence). The V segment lost 0 bases and the J segment 6 bases; nucleotides outside the gene matches: 10. This CDR3 contains 15 residues. The CDR3 sequence is CAWSVDRESYNGYTF. The DNA of the CDR3 is TGTGCCTGGAGTGTTGACAGGGAGTCCTATAATGGCTACACCTTC.

This clone occurred a few times. The V call is TRBV5-6, the J call TRBJ1-1; no reliable D call. Between the trimmed V and J ends, which lost 4 bases and 6 bases, there was a span of 13 bases. This CDR3 is built from 13 residues. Germline V lookup: CDR1 SGHDT, CDR2 YYEEEE. CDR3 amino acids: CASSPLGRAEAFF. In nucleotides, the CDR3 is TGTGCCAGCAGCCCACTCGGGCGGGCTGAAGCTTTCTTT.

A single count supports this clone. The J gene is TRBJ1-1, the V gene TRBV5-6; D gene uncertain. Germline V gene sequence: CDR1 SGHDT, CDR2 YYEEEE. There are 14 residues in the CDR3. V lost 2 bases and J lost 4, with 12 bases in between. The CDR3 nucleotides are TGTGCCAGCAGCTTTAGAGGCCTGGGCACTGAAGCTTTCTTT. Its translation: CASSFRGLGTEAFF.

This clone was detected once. The rearrangement links TRBV2 to TRBJ2-2; D gene unclear. Germline values: CDR1 SNHLY, CDR2 FYNNEI. The V end was cut by 5 bases, the J end by 5 bases, with 6 bases between. CDR3 length equals 12 residues. DNA of the CDR3: TGTGCCAGCAGTCCAGGAACCGGGGAGCTGTTTTTT. Its translation is CASSPGTGELFF.

This clone was seen only once. The chain recombines TRBV20-1 with TRBJ2-3; 8 bases are shared with TRBD2. Per germline, CDR1 DFQATT and CDR2 SNEGSKA (reference sequence). The CDR3 sequence is 13 residues long. Trimming removed 3 bases from V and 5 bases from J; junction bases left unmatched: 4. CDR3 sequence (DNA): TGCAGTGCTAGTTGGCGGGGGGAAGATACGCAGTATTTT. Its protein product is CSASWRGEDTQYF.